This entry features one T cell receptor (beta chain) sequence. Its antigen is not known. The entry originates in a study of cytomegalovirus exposure and HLA in healthy donors. Study-level points and caveats: V- and J-gene trimming of TCR beta was linked (in a later analysis) to a missense DCLRE1C variant. CMV serostatus stood as the only immune exposure information on hand. Across donors, most TCRs were seen rarely, yet some public ones were widespread. Several V segments, TRBV6-2 and TRBV6-3 among them, could not be told apart and were dropped.

The V gene lost 1 base and the J gene lost 5 bases, with 8 bases spanning the gap. This CDR3 contains 13 residues. The germline V gene has CDR1 MGHRA and CDR2 YSYEKL. PCR amplification relied on 60 Vbeta primers (plus 13 Jbeta primers). TCRdb keeps only in-frame clones here, not all; method: immunoSEQ multiplex PCR. The table includes about 160,000 clones, around 75% detected once. This receptor was identified in a human donor in good health. Sequencing was performed on PBMCs. The gene calls are TRBV4-1 and TRBJ1-1, with a weak D call TRBD1 (6 bases). The CDR3 here is CASSQVQGTEAFF. The CDR3 DNA reads TGCGCCAGCAGCCAAGTCCAGGGGACTGAAGCTTTCTTT.